The source of this T cell receptor beta chain is a study of OX40 agonist ivuxolimab in advanced cancers. The wider study: Clinicians treated patients with ivuxolimab, an agonistic anti-OX40 (CD134) antibody. Patient treatment consisted of intravenous ivuxolimab administration every 2 weeks at 0.01 to 10 mg/kg.

The investigators sampled blood at baseline, at cycle 4 day 1, and at cycle 7 day 1. Profiled with immunoSEQ multiplex PCR; TCRdb holds only in-frame clones, not every one. The sample has 85,000 to 100,000 clones; over 75% are singletons. The CDR3 runs 11 residues. From germline, CDR1 is DFQATT and CDR2 SNEGSKA (reference sequence). V was clipped by 8 bases and J by 4 bases, with 11 bases between them. Findings and caveats of the study: Both CD4+ and CD8+ T cell populations in blood had undergone clonal expansion by week 6 at 0.1 to 3.0 mg/kg.

A word on this clone: No antigen is known for it.

This chain joins TRBV20-1 and TRBJ1-1; possibly TRBD1 for D (5 bases). The sequencing here drew on CD4+ or CD8+ T cells sorted from blood, taken in a trial of the OX40 agonist ivuxolimab. The TCR sequence derives from an adult with an advanced solid tumor such as melanoma, head and neck, liver or kidney cancer. The CDR3 here is CSFLRGTEAFF. The CDR3 coding sequence is TGCAGTTTTCTGAGGGGCACTGAAGCTTTCTTT.